This T cell receptor beta chain was documented in a study of blood T cells in healthy people across ages. Study-wide results and limits: Long-lived donors had more naive CD4+ cells and higher diversity than aged donors. As age increased, TCR beta diversity per million T cells fell in a roughly linear fashion. Strong correlation existed between TCR beta diversity and naive T cell percentage.

It was with a sample-barcoded 5' primer and a J-beta primer mix that a second PCR of roughly 7 to 12 cycles was run. TCRdb redid the calling of the 5' RACE reads with MiXCR, one entry per CDR3 protein. The table lists approximately 680,000 distinct CDR3 sequences, roughly 32% of them singletons, with 15% to 17% in the top ten. This clonotype was recorded many times. Its target is unknown. The sample comprised blood. This receptor was identified in a woman older than 75 in good health.

This chain's CDR3 is CSARQGAQYF. CDR3 sequence (DNA): TGCAGTGCTAGACAGGGGGCGCAGTATTTT. The J gene is TRBJ2-3, the V gene TRBV20-1, with TRBD1 matching 7 bases. Germline CDR1 and CDR2: DFQATT and SNEGSKA (reference sequence). V shed 2 bases, J shed 10 bases, and the junction held 0 bases outside the gene matches. The CDR3 has 10 amino acids.